This T cell receptor (beta chain) is drawn from a study of shared T cell receptors in the human thymus (dated by TCRdb to 2020 to 2022). Context from the whole study: The study examined how the human thymus generates shared, self-reactive T-cell receptor alpha chains.

V has 3 bases trimmed and J has 7 bases trimmed; junction bases matching no gene number 18. The CDR3 runs 18 amino acids, cysteine and phenylalanine included. Just CDR3 DNA is preserved here, 54 bases in frame from base 1. Per the germline V gene (reference sequence), LNHNV is the CDR1 and YYDKDF is the CDR2. This clone was recorded once. The antigen it binds to is not known. Within one base of it there is no much larger clone, and no base qualities were kept. Receptor amplification or capture employed the immunoSEQ multiplex PCR assay. Entries here come from immuneACCESS through TCRdb and include only in-frame sequences with V and J called. Some clones fail to appear in such tables; in the studies checked, an unresolved V gene covers under half of the shortfall, and the cause of the remainder is unknown. Recorded for this sample are hundreds of thousands of clones; 85% to 95% of them occurred a single time. In total, the top ten clones hold approximately 0.02% of the sample.

This receptor was taken from a human donor. Sequencing input: thymocytes. The chain is made from TRBV15 and TRBJ2-1; 7 of the junction bases match TRBD2. The CDR3 corresponds to CATSRGLRSSGPANEQFF. The nucleotides read TGTGCCACCAGCAGGGGCCTTAGATCTAGCGGACCTGCGAATGAGCAGTTCTTC. Here the CDR3 is joined to the reference TRBV15 and TRBJ2-1 genes, and the full variable domain is: DAMVIQNPRYQVTQFGKPVTLSCSQTLNHNVMYWYQQKSSQAPKLLFHYYDKDFNNEADTPDNFQSRRPNTSFCFLDIRSPGLGDTAMYLCATSRGLRSSGPANEQFFGPGTRLTVL.